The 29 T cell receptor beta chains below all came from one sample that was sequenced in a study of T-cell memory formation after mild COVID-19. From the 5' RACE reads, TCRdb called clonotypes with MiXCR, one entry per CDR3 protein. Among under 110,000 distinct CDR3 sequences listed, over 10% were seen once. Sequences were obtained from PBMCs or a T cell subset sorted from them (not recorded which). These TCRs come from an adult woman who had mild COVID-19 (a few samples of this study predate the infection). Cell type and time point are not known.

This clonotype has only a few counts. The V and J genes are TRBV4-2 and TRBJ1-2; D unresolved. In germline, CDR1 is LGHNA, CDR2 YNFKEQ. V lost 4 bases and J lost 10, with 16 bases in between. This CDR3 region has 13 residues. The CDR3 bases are TGTGCCAGCAGCCTCTGGGGTCCGCCGGACTACACCTTC. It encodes CASSLWGPPDYTF.

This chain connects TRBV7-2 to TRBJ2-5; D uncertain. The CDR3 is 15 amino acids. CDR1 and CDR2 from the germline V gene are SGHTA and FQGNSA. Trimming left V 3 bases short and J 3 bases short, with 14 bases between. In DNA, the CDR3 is TGTGCCAGCAGCTTTGATCTGAGCCTAAAAGAGACCCAGTACTTC. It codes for CASSFDLSLKETQYF.

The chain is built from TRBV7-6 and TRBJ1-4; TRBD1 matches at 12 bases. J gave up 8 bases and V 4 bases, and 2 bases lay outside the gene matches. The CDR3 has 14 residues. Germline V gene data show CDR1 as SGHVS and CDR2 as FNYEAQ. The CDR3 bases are TGTGCCAGCAGCTGGGACAGGGGGCGCGAAAAACTGTTTTTT. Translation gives CASSWDRGREKLFF.

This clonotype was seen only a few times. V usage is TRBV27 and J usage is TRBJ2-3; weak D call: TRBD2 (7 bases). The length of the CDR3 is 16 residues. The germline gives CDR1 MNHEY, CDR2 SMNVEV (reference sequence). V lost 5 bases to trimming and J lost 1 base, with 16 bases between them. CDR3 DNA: TGTGCCAGCAGTAAAGTCTGGGGGGGCGGCACAGATACGCAGTATTTT. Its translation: CASSKVWGGGTDTQYF.

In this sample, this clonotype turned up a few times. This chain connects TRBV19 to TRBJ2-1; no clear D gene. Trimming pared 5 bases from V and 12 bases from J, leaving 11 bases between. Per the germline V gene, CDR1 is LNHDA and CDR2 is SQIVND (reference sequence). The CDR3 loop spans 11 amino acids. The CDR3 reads CASSDMQAQFF. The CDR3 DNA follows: TGTGCCAGTAGTGACATGCAAGCGCAGTTCTTC.

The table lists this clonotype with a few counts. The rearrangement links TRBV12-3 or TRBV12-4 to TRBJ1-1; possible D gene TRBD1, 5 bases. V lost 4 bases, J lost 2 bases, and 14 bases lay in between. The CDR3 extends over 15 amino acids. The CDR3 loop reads CASSSVTATNTEAFF. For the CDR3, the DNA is TGTGCCAGCAGTTCGGTGACAGCTACCAACACTGAAGCTTTCTTT.

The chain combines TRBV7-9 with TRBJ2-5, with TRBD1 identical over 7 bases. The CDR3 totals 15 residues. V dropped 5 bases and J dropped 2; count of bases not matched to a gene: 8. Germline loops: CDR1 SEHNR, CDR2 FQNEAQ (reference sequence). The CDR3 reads CASSPTAGGQETQYF. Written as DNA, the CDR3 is TGTGCCAGCAGCCCGACAGCAGGGGGTCAAGAGACCCAGTACTTC.

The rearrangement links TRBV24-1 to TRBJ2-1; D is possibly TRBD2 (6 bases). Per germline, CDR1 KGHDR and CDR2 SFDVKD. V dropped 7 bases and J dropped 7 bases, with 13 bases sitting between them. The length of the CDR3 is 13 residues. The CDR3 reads CATRLGGDNEQFF. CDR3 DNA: TGTGCCACCAGGCTCGGAGGGGATAATGAGCAGTTCTTC.

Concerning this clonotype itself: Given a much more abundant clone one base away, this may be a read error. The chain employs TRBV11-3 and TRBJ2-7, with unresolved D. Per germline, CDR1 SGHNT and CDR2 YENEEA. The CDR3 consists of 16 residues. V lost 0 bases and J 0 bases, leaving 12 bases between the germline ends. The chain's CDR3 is CASSLDTGTSSYEQYF. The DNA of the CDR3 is TGTGCCAGCAGCTTAGATACGGGTACGAGCTCCTACGAGCAGTACTTC.

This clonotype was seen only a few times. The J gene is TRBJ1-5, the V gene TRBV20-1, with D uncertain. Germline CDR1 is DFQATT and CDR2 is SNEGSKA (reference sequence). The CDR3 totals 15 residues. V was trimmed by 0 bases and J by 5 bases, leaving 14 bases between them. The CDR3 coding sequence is TGCAGTGCTAGAGATTGGTTAGCCCGCGATCAGCCCCAGCATTTT. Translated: CSARDWLARDQPQHF.

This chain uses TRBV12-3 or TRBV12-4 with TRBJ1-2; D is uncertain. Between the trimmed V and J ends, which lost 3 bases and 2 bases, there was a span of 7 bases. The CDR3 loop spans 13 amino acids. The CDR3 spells CASSFQRNYGYTF. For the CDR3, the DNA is TGTGCCAGCAGTTTTCAGAGGAACTATGGCTACACCTTC.

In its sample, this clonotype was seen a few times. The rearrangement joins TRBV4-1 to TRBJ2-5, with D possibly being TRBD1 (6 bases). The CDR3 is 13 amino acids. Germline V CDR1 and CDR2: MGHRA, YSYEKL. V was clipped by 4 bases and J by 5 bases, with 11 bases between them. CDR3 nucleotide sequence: TGCGCCAGCAGCCGTTCAGGGGTGGAGACCCAGTACTTC. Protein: CASSRSGVETQYF.

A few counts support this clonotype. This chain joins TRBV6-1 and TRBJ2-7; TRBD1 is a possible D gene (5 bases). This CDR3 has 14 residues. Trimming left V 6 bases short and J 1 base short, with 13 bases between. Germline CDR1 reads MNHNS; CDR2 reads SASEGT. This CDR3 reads CASRLLGLSYEQYF. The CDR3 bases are TGTGCCAGCAGACTCTTGGGGCTGTCCTACGAGCAGTACTTC.

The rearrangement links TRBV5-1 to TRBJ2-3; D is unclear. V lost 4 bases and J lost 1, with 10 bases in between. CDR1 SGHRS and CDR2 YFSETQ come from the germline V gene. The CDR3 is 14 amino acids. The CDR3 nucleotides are TGCGCCAGCAGCCCCGAGCTAGGCACAGATACGCAGTATTTT. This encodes CASSPELGTDTQYF.

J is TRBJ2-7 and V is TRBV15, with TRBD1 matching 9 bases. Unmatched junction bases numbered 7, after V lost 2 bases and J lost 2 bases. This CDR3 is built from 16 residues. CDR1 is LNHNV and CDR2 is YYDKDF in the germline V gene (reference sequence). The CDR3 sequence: CATSRYRDRVPYEQYF. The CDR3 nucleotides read TGTGCCACCAGCAGATACCGGGACAGGGTGCCCTACGAGCAGTACTTC.

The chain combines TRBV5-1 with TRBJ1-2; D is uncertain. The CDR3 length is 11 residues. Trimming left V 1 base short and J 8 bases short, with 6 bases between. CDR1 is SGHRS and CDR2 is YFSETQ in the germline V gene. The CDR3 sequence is CASSLSGGYTF. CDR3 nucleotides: TGCGCCAGCAGCTTGAGTGGGGGCTACACCTTC.

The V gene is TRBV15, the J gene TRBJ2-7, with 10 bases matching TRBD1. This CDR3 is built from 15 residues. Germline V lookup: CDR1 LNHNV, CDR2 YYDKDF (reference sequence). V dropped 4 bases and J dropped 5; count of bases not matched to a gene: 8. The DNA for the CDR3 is TGTGCCACCAGCACTGCCGGGACAGGGGCTCACGAGCAGTACTTC. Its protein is CATSTAGTGAHEQYF.

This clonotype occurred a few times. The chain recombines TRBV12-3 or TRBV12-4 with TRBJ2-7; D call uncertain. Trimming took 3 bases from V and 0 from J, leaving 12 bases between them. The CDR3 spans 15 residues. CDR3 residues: CASSLVGELSYEQYF. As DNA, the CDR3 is TGTGCCAGCAGTTTGGTGGGCGAGCTCTCCTACGAGCAGTACTTC.

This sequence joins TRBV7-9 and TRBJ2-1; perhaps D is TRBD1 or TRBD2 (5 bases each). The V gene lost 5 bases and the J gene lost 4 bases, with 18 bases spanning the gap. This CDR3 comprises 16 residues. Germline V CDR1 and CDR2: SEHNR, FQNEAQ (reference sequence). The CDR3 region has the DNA TGTGCCAGCAGCGCACGTGGGGGTCGGGTATACAATGAGCAGTTCTTC. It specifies CASSARGGRVYNEQFF.

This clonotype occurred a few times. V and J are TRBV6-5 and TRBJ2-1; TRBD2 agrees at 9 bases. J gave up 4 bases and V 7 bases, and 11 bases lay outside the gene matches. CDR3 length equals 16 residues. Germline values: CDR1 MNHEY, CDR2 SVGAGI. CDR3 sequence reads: CASTDRGGLAYNEQFF. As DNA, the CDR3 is TGTGCCAGCACCGACCGGGGGGGACTAGCTTACAATGAGCAGTTCTTC.

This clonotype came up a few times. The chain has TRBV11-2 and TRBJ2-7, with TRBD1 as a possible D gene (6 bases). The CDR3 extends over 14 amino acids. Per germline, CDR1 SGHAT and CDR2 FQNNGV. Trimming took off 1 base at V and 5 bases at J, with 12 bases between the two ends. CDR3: CASSLVGNRDEQYF. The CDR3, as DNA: TGTGCCAGCAGCTTAGTCGGAAACAGGGACGAGCAGTACTTC. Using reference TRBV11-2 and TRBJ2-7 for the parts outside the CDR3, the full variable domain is EAGVAQSPRYKIIEKRQSVAFWCNPISGHATLYWYQQILGQGPKLLIQFQNNGVVDDSQLPKDRFSAERLKGVDSTLKIQPAKLEDSAVYLCASSLVGNRDEQYFGPGTRLTVT.

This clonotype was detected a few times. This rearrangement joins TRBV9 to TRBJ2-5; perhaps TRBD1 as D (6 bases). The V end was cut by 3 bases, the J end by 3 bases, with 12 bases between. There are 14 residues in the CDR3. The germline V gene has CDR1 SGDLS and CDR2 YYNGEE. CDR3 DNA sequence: TGTGCCAGCAGCGGACAGGCTTCTGAAGAGACCCAGTACTTC. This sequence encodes CASSGQASEETQYF. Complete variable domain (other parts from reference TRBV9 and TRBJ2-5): DSGVTQTPKHLITATGQRVTLRCSPRSGDLSVYWYQQSLDQGLQFLIQYYNGEERAKGNILERFSAQQFPDLHSELNLSSLELGDSALYFCASSGQASEETQYFGPGTRLLVL.

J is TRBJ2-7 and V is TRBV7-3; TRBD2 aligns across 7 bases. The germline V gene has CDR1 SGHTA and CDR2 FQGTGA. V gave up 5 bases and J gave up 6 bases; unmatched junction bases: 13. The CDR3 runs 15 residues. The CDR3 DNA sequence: TGTGCCAGCAGCCCGTACGGGGGGTCCTACTCCGAGCAGTACTTC. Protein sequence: CASSPYGGSYSEQYF. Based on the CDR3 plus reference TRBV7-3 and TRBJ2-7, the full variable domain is GAGVSQTPSNKVTEKGKYVELRCDPISGHTALYWYRQSLGQGPEFLIYFQGTGAADDSGLPNDRFFAVRPEGSVSTLKIQRTERGDSAVYLCASSPYGGSYSEQYFGPGTRLTVT.

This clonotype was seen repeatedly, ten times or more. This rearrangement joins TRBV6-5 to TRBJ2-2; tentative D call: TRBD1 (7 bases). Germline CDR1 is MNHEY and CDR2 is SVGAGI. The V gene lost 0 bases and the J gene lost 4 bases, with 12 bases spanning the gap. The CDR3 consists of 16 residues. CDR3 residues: CASSYSRGAGTGELFF. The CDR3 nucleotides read TGTGCCAGCAGTTACTCCAGGGGGGCCGGCACCGGGGAGCTGTTTTTT.

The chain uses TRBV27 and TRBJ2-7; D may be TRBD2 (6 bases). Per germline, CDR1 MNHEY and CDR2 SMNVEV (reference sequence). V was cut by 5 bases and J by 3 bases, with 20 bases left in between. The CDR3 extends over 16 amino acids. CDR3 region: CASSPERALVGYEQYF. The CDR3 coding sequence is TGTGCCAGCAGTCCCGAGCGGGCCCTTGTAGGCTACGAGCAGTACTTC.

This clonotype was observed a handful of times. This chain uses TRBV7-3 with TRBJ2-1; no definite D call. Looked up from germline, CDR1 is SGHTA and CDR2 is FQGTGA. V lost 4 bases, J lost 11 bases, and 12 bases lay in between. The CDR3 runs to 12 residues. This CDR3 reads CASSYDQKKQFF. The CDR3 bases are TGTGCCAGCAGCTACGATCAAAAGAAGCAGTTCTTC. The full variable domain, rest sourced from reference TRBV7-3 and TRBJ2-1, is GAGVSQTPSNKVTEKGKYVELRCDPISGHTALYWYRQSLGQGPEFLIYFQGTGAADDSGLPNDRFFAVRPEGSVSTLKIQRTERGDSAVYLCASSYDQKKQFFGPGTRLTVL.

The CDR3 sequence is CASSQDPGRDDEQYF. CDR3 DNA sequence: TGTGCCAGCAGCCAAGACCCCGGAAGGGATGACGAGCAGTACTTC. The chain is built from TRBV4-2 and TRBJ2-7, with D uncertain. The CDR3 covers 15 residues. CDR1 is LGHNA, CDR2 YNFKEQ, per germline. The germline V and J ends were trimmed by 0 bases and 5 bases, with 14 bases remaining between them.

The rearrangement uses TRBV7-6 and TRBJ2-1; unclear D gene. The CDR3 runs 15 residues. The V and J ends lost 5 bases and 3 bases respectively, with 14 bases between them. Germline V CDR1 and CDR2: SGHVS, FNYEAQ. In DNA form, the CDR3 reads TGTGCCAGCAGCACCCGACGGGCAATCTACAATGAGCAGTTCTTC. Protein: CASSTRRAIYNEQFF.

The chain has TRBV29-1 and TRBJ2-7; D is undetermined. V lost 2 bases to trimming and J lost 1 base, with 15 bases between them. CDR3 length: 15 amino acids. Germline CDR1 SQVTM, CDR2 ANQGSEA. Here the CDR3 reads CSVELGETQSYEQYF. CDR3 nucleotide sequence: TGCAGCGTTGAACTTGGTGAGACACAGTCCTACGAGCAGTACTTC.